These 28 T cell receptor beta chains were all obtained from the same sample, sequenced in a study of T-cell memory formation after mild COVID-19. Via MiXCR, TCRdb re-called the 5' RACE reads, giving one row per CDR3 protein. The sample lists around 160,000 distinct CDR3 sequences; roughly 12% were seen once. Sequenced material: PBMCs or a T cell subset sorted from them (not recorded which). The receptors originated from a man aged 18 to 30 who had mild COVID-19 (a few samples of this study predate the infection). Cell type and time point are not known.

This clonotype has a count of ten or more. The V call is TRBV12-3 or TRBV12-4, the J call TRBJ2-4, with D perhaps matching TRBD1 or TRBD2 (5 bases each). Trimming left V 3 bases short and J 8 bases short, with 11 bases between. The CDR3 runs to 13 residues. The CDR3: CASSLGERDIQYF. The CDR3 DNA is TGTGCCAGCAGTTTGGGGGAGAGAGACATTCAGTACTTC.

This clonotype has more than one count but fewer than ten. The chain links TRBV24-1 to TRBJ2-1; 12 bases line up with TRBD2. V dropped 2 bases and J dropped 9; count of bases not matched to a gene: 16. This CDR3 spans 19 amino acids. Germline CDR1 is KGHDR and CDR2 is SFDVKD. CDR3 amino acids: CATSDYGGGRGLAGPEQFF. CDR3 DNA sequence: TGTGCCACCAGTGATTACGGGGGGGGTCGAGGACTAGCGGGACCTGAGCAGTTCTTC.

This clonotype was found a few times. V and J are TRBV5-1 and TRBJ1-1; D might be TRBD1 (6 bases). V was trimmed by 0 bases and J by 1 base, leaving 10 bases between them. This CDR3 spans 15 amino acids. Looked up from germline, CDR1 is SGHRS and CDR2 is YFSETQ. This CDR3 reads CASSLAQGGNTEAFF. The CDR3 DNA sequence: TGCGCCAGCAGCTTGGCACAGGGTGGGAACACTGAAGCTTTCTTT.

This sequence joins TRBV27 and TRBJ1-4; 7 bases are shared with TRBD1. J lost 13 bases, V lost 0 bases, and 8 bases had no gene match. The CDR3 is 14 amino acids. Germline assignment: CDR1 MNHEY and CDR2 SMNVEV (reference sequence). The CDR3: CASSLSRTGLGLFF. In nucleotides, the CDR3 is TGTGCCAGCAGTTTATCAAGGACAGGCCTCGGACTGTTTTTT.

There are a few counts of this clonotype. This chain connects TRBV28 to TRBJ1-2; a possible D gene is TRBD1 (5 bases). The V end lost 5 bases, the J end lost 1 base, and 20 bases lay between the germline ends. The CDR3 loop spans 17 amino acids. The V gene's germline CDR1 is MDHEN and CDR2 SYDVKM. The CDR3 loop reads CASSPVGGGDVNYGYTF. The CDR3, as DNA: TGTGCCAGCAGTCCGGTCGGGGGAGGGGATGTTAACTATGGCTACACCTTC.

CDR3 loop: CASSLMTSGAETQYF. The CDR3, as DNA: TGCGCCAGCAGCCTGATGACTAGCGGGGCAGAGACCCAGTACTTC. The chain has TRBV4-1 and TRBJ2-5; 11 bases are shared with TRBD2. CDR3 size: 15 residues. The V and J ends lost 4 bases and 4 bases, in that order; junction bases with no gene match: 5. Germline V gives CDR1 MGHRA, CDR2 YSYEKL.

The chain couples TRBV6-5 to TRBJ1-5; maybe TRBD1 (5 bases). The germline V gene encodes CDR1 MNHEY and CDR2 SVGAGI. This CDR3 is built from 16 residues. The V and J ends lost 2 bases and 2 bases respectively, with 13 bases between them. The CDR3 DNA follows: TGTGCCAGCAGTTACCGTCGAGGGGTAGGCAATCAGCCCCAGCATTTT. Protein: CASSYRRGVGNQPQHF.

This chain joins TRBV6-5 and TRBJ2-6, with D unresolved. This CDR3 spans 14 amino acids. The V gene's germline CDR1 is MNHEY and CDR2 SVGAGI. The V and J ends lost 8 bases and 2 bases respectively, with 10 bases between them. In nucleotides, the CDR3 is TGTGCCAGCTGTTTGGGCCCTGGGGCCAACGTCCTGACTTTC. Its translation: CASCLGPGANVLTF.

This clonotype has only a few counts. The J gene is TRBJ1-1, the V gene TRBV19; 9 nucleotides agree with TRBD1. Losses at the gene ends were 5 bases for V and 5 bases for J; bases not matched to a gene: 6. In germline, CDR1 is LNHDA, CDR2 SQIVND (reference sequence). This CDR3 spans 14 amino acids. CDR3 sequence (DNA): TGTGCCAGTAGTCCAGGACAGGGGAGGACTGAAGCTTTCTTT. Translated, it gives CASSPGQGRTEAFF. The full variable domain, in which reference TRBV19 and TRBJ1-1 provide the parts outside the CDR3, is DGGITQSPKYLFRKEGQNVTLSCEQNLNHDAMYWYRQDPGQGLRLIYYSQIVNDFQKGDIAEGYSVSREKKESFPLTVTSAQKNPTAFYLCASSPGQGRTEAFFGQGTRLTVV.

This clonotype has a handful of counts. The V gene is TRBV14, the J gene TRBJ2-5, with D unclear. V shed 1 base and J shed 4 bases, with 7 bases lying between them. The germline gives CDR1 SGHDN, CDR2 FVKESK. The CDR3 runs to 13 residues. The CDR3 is CASSQVGLETQYF. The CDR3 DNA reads TGTGCCAGCAGCCAAGTCGGGTTAGAGACCCAGTACTTC.

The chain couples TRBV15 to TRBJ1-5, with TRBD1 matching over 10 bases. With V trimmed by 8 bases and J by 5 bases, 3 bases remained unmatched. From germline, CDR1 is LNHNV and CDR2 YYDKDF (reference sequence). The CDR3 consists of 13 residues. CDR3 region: CATRQGAYQPQHF. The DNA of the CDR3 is TGTGCCACCCGACAGGGGGCCTATCAGCCCCAGCATTTT.

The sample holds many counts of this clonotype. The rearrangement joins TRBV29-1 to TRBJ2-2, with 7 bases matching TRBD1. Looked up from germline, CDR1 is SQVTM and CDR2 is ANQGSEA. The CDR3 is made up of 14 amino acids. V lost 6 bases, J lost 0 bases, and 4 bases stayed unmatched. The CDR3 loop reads CSVGQATNTGELFF. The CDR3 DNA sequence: TGCAGCGTAGGACAGGCGACGAACACCGGGGAGCTGTTTTTT.

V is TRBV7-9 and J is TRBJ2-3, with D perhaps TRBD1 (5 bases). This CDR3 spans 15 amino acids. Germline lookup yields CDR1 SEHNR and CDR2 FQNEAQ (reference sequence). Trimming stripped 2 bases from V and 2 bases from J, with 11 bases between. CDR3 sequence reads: CASSLRSGSTDTQYF. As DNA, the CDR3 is TGTGCCAGCAGCTTACGGTCAGGGTCCACAGATACGCAGTATTTT.

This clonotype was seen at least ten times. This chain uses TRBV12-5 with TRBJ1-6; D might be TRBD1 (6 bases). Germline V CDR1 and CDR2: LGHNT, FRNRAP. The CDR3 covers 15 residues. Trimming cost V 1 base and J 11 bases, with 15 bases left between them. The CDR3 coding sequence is TGTGCTAGTGGTTTGGCCCCACGAACAGGGACACCCCTCCACTTT. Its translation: CASGLAPRTGTPLHF.

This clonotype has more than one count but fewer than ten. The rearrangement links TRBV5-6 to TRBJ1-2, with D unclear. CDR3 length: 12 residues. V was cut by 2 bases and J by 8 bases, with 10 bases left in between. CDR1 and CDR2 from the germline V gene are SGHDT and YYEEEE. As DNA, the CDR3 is TGTGCCAGCAGCTTCGACGGCCGAGGCTACACCTTC. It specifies CASSFDGRGYTF.

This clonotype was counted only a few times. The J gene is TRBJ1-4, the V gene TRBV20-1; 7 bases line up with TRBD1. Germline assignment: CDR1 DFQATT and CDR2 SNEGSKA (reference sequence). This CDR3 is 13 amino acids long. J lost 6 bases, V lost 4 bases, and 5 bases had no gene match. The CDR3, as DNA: TGCAGTGCTACATCCGGGACAGATGAAAAACTGTTTTTT. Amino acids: CSATSGTDEKLFF.

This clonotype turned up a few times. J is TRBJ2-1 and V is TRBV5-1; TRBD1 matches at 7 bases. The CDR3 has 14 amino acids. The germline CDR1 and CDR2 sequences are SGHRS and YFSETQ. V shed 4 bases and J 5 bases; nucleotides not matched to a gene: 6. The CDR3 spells CASSPLTGDNEQFF. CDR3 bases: TGCGCCAGCAGCCCCCTCACAGGGGACAATGAGCAGTTCTTC.

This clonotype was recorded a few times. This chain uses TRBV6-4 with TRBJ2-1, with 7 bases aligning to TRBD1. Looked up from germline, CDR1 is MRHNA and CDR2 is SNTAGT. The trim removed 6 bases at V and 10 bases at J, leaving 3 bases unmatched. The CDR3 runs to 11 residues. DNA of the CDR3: TGTGCCAGCAGACAGGGGATAGAGCAGTTCTTC. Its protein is CASRQGIEQFF.

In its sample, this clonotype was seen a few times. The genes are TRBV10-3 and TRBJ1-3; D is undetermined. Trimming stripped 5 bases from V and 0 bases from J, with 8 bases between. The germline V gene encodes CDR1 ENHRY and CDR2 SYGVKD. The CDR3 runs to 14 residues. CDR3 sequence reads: CAISTSSSGNTIYF. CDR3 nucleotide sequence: TGTGCCATCAGTACGTCGTCCTCTGGAAACACCATATATTTT.

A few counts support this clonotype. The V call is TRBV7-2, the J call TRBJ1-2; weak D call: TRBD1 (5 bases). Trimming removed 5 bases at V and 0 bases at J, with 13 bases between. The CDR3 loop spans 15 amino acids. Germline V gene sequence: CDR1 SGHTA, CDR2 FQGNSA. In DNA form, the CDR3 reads TGTGCCAGCAGCATAGAGGGGAGGGCTAACTATGGCTACACCTTC. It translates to CASSIEGRANYGYTF.

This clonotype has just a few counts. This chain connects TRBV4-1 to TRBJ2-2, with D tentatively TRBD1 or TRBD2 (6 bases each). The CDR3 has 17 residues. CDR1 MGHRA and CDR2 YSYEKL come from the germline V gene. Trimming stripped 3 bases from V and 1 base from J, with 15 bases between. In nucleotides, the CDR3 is TGCGCCAGCAGCCACCCCCGGGGGCGGAAGAACACCGGGGAGCTGTTTTTT. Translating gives CASSHPRGRKNTGELFF.

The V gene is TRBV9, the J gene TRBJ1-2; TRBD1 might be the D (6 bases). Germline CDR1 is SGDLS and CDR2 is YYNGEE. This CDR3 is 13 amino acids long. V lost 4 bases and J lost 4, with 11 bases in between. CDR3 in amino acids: CASSNRDGYGYTF. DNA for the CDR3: TGTGCCAGCAGCAACAGGGATGGCTATGGCTACACCTTC.

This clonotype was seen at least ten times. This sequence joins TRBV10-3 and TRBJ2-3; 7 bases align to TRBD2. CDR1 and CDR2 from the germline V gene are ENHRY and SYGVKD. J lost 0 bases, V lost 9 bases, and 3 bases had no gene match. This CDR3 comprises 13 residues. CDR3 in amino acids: CAMGGLSTDTQYF. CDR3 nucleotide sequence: TGTGCCATGGGGGGACTAAGCACAGATACGCAGTATTTT.

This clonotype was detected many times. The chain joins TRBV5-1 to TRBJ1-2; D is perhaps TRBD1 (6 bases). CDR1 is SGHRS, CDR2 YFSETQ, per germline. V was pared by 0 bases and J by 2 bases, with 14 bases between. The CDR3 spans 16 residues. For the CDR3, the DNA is TGCGCCAGCAGCTTGGGAGGACCTGGACAGAACTATGGCTACACCTTC. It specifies CASSLGGPGQNYGYTF.

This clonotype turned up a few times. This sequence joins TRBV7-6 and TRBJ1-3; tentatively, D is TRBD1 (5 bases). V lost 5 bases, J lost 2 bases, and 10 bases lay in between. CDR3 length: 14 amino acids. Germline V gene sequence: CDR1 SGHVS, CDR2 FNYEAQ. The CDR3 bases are TGTGCCAGCAGCCCCGGAGGGGCTGGAAACACCATATATTTT. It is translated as CASSPGGAGNTIYF.

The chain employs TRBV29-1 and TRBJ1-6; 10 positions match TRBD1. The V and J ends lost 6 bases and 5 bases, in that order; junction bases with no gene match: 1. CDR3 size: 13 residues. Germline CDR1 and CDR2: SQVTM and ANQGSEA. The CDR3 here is CSVGQGDNSPLHF. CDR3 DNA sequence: TGCAGCGTCGGACAGGGGGATAATTCACCCCTCCACTTT.

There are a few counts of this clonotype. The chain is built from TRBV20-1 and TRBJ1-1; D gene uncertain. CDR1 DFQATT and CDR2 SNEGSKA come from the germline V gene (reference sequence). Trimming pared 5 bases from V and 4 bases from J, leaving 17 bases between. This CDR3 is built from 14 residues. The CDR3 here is CSAPPPNRATEAFF. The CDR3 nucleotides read TGCAGTGCTCCACCCCCCAATAGGGCCACTGAAGCTTTCTTT.

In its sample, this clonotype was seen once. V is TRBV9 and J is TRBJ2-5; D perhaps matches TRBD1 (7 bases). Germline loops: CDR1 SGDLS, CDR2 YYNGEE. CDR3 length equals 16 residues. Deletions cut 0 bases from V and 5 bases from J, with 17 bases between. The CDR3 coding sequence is TGTGCCAGCAGCGTAGGAGCGGAGGGGGCGGGGGAGACCCAGTACTTC. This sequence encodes CASSVGAEGAGETQYF.